This TCR beta chain was obtained from a study of early T cells in non-severe SARS-CoV-2 infection. About the research overall: Sequencing of bulk RNA from unsorted whole blood was done, without chain pairing.

Unique molecular identifiers were affixed to single, distinct cDNA molecules. TCRdb fed the 5' RACE reads into MiXCR, producing one record per CDR3 protein. The table shows roughly 26,000 distinct CDR3 sequences, with just over 4% occurring only once. The CDR3 consists of 15 residues. Trimming took off 1 base at V and 0 bases at J, with 10 bases between the two ends. Germline lookup yields CDR1 SQVTM and CDR2 ANQGSEA. This clonotype has a count of ten or more. The sequenced sample consisted of whole blood. This receptor was taken from an adult who was a healthcare worker with PCR-confirmed SARS-CoV-2 infection or an uninfected control (not recorded which). The rearrangement joins TRBV29-1 to TRBJ2-1; D is uncertain. CDR3 in DNA: TGCAGCGTTGAAGGCGCTCGACGCTCCTACAATGAGCAGTTCTTC. Its protein product is CSVEGARRSYNEQFF.